A single T cell receptor beta chain is shown here with its context. Antigen unknown. The data derive from a study of immune evolution from preneoplasia to lung adenocarcinoma. General observations from the study: T cell clonality was higher in KRAS-mutant than EGFR-mutant or wild-type nodules. Later-stage lesions seemingly showed higher T cell density and diversity than normal lung.

CDR1 and CDR2 (germline): KGHSH, LQKENI. The CDR3 sequence is 13 residues long. The trim removed 8 bases at V and 1 base at J, leaving 5 bases unmatched. Assay: immunoSEQ multiplex PCR; the TCRdb copy retains only in-frame clones and omits some. In the table there are approximately 9,300 clones, more than 75% of which are singletons. Between about 2013 and 2018, patients underwent resection in Japan or China. Nucleic acids came from premalignant or tumor cells enriched by macro-dissection. The rearrangement joins TRBV18 to TRBJ2-7, with 7 bases aligning to TRBD1. The receptor comes from an older person with lung adenocarcinoma. Input material: FFPE lung adenocarcinoma in situ tissue. CDR3 in amino acids: CASRLGQSYEQYF. CDR3 coding DNA: TGTGCCAGCCGACTGGGACAGTCCTACGAGCAGTACTTC. Complete variable domain (other parts from reference TRBV18 and TRBJ2-7): NAGVMQNPRHLVRRRGQEARLRCSPMKGHSHVYWYRQLPEEGLKFMVYLQKENIIDESGMPKERFSAEFPKEGPSILRIQQVVRGDSAAYFCASRLGQSYEQYFGPGTRLTVT.